This TCR beta chain emerged from a study of T cell changes during pregnancy in multiple sclerosis. TCRdb keeps only in-frame clones here, not all; method: immunoSEQ multiplex PCR. The sample lists under 40,000 clones; more than 90% were seen once. This sequence originates from a female donor in good health, enrolled as a control in a pregnancy study. Sample: peripheral blood, taken in the third trimester of pregnancy.

CDR3 nucleotide sequence: TGTGCCAGCAGCCATACAGGCAATGAGCAGTTCTTC. Translation: CASSHTGNEQFF. The chain is built from TRBV7-9 and TRBJ2-1, with D perhaps TRBD1 (5 bases). The CDR3 is 12 residues long. Between the trimmed V and J ends, which lost 5 bases and 6 bases, there was a span of 8 bases. Per the germline V gene, CDR1 is SEHNR and CDR2 is FQNEAQ (reference sequence). Full variable domain (rest looked up from reference TRBV7-9 and TRBJ2-1): DTGVSQNPRHKITKRGQNVTFRCDPISEHNRLYWYRQTLGQGPEFLTYFQNEAQLEKSRLLSDRFSAERPKGSFSTLEIQRTEQGDSAMYLCASSHTGNEQFFGPGTRLTVL.